The next 16 T cell receptor beta chains were all read from a single sample in a study of blood T cell repertoires in COVID-19. Produced via immunoSEQ multiplex PCR; TCRdb's table is partial and in-frame only. Here the sample spans roughly 100,000 clones, around 90% being singletons. Source material: peripheral blood. These receptors were obtained from a woman aged 45-60 years with COVID-19, enrolled during active disease.

The V gene is TRBV3-1 (or the pseudogene TRBV3-2), the J gene TRBJ1-1, with D possibly TRBD1 on 5 matching bases. The CDR3 consists of 14 residues. V was trimmed by 2 bases and J by 1 base, leaving 8 bases between them. Germline V gene data show CDR1 as LGHDT and CDR2 as YNNKEL (reference sequence). CDR3 amino acids: CASSQWGGNTEAFF. Written as DNA, the CDR3 is TGTGCCAGCAGCCAATGGGGGGGGAACACTGAAGCTTTCTTT.

The V gene is TRBV13, the J gene TRBJ1-3; D perhaps matches TRBD1 (6 bases). V lost 5 bases to trimming and J lost 2 bases, with 7 bases between them. In germline, CDR1 is PRHDT, CDR2 FYEKMQ (reference sequence). The length of the CDR3 is 13 residues. CDR3 amino acids: CASSHRAGNTIYF. The DNA for the CDR3 is TGTGCCAGCAGCCACAGGGCTGGAAACACCATATATTTT.

The chain links TRBV28 to TRBJ2-7, with D unclear. This CDR3 comprises 15 residues. Trimming shortened V by 5 bases and J by 1 base, and 15 bases separated the two germline ends. Looked up from germline, CDR1 is MDHEN and CDR2 is SYDVKM. Here the CDR3 DNA reads TGTGCCAGCAGTCTAGTGGTGGTCGGGTCCTACGAGCAGTACTTC. This translates into CASSLVVVGSYEQYF.

This clone was seen a few times. J is TRBJ1-4 and V is TRBV7-2, with 7 bases matching TRBD1. The J segment lost 6 bases and the V segment lost 10 bases, leaving 11 bases of the junction unmatched. The CDR3 is 14 residues long. Germline V CDR1 and CDR2: SGHTA, FQGNSA. The CDR3 sequence: CATKTGYMDEKLFF. The DNA for the CDR3 is TGTGCCACCAAGACAGGGTATATGGATGAAAAACTGTTTTTT.

This clone showed up just once. The V call is TRBV7-9, the J call TRBJ2-1; 7 nucleotides align to TRBD2. The CDR3 length is 15 residues. Looked up from germline, CDR1 is SEHNR and CDR2 is FQNEAQ (reference sequence). V was pared by 1 base and J by 6 bases, with 6 bases of the junction left unmatched. The CDR3 protein is CASSLGGLGTNEQFF. The DNA for the CDR3 is TGTGCCAGCAGCTTAGGAGGACTAGGCACCAATGAGCAGTTCTTC.

The chain uses TRBV7-2 and TRBJ1-2; 7 nucleotides align to TRBD1. The CDR3 covers 13 residues. The V segment lost 5 bases and the J segment 4 bases; nucleotides outside the gene matches: 4. The germline gives CDR1 SGHTA, CDR2 FQGNSA. Here the CDR3 reads CASSQTGIYGYTF. The CDR3 DNA reads TGTGCCAGCAGCCAGACAGGGATCTATGGCTACACCTTC.

Here the CDR3 DNA reads TGTGCCAGCCCTCTCGAACCACAGGGGTCGAACACCGGGGAGCTGTTTTTT. It specifies CASPLEPQGSNTGELFF. The chain carries TRBV2 and TRBJ2-2, with TRBD1 matching over 7 bases. The CDR3 is 17 residues long. The germline V gene encodes CDR1 SNHLY and CDR2 FYNNEI. J lost 0 bases, V lost 8 bases, and 12 bases had no gene match.

J is TRBJ1-1 and V is TRBV5-5; perhaps TRBD1 as D (5 bases). Per germline, CDR1 SGHKS and CDR2 YYEKEE (reference sequence). CDR3 length: 13 residues. V dropped 5 bases and J dropped 1 base, with 9 bases sitting between them. The CDR3 coding sequence is TGTGCCAGCAGACCGACAGCGAACACTGAAGCTTTCTTT. Translating it yields CASRPTANTEAFF.

The chain combines TRBV2 with TRBJ2-5; 7 positions match TRBD2. Germline-derived CDR1 and CDR2 are SNHLY and FYNNEI. CDR3 size: 13 residues. V was pared by 2 bases and J by 5 bases, with 2 bases of the junction left unmatched. CDR3 amino acids: CASSEQGGETQYF. The CDR3 coding sequence is TGTGCCAGCAGTGAACAGGGAGGGGAGACCCAGTACTTC.

This clone came up a few times. This sequence joins TRBV29-1 and TRBJ2-5; D is unclear. The CDR3 is 11 residues long. Germline loops: CDR1 SQVTM, CDR2 ANQGSEA. Trimming removed 0 bases at V and 5 bases at J, with 4 bases between. The CDR3 loop reads CSVEDLETQYF. CDR3 DNA: TGCAGCGTTGAAGATCTGGAGACCCAGTACTTC.

This rearrangement joins TRBV19 to TRBJ2-7; a possible D gene is TRBD2 (6 bases). V was cut by 3 bases and J by 7 bases, with 7 bases left in between. CDR1 LNHDA and CDR2 SQIVND come from the germline V gene (reference sequence). The CDR3 has 11 residues. The CDR3 region is CASSIGGEQYF. CDR3 coding DNA: TGTGCCAGTAGTATCGGAGGGGAGCAGTACTTC.

Concerning this clone itself: The same CDR3 is also encoded by other DNA sequences in this sample. This chain uses TRBV5-1 with TRBJ2-3; 14 positions agree with TRBD2. There are 16 residues in the CDR3. Germline-derived CDR1 and CDR2 are SGHRS and YFSETQ. Trimming at V came to 2 bases and at J to 3 bases, leaving 2 bases not matched to a gene. CDR3 nucleotide sequence: TGCGCCAGCAGCTTAGGACTAGCGGGGGGAACAGATACGCAGTATTTT. Its translation: CASSLGLAGGTDTQYF.

J is TRBJ1-2 and V is TRBV15; D remains ambiguous. Germline CDR1 reads LNHNV; CDR2 reads YYDKDF (reference sequence). The CDR3 sequence is 15 residues long. V was cut by 5 bases and J by 3 bases, with 16 bases left in between. The CDR3 DNA reads TGTGCCACCAGCCGTTCAAGCGGTAGGGACTATGGCTACACCTTC. Translating it yields CATSRSSGRDYGYTF.

DNA for the CDR3: TGTGCCTGGATGATGACAGGGAGGAACACTGAAGCTTTCTTT. As protein: CAWMMTGRNTEAFF. The genes are TRBV30 and TRBJ1-1; 7 bases align to TRBD1. There are 14 residues in the CDR3. Germline CDR1 and CDR2: GTSNPN and SVGIG (reference sequence). V lost 4 bases to trimming and J lost 1 base; unmatched junction nucleotides: 6.

This clone appeared once. V usage is TRBV28 and J usage is TRBJ1-2; possibly TRBD1 for D (5 bases). V lost 6 bases to trimming and J lost 1 base, with 9 bases between them. The CDR3 loop spans 13 amino acids. Germline V lookup: CDR1 MDHEN, CDR2 SYDVKM. The CDR3 coding sequence is TGTGCCAGCAGGTCAGGGAATAACTATGGCTACACCTTC. Translating it yields CASRSGNNYGYTF.

The rearrangement uses TRBV6-5 and TRBJ1-4; no clear D. With 10 bases removed from V and 8 bases from J, the gap between germline ends came to 17 bases. Looked up from germline, CDR1 is MNHEY and CDR2 is SVGAGI. This CDR3 is 13 amino acids long. Written as DNA, the CDR3 is TGTGCCACCAAATCCTCCGAGAAAGAAAAACTGTTTTTT. Translation gives CATKSSEKEKLFF.